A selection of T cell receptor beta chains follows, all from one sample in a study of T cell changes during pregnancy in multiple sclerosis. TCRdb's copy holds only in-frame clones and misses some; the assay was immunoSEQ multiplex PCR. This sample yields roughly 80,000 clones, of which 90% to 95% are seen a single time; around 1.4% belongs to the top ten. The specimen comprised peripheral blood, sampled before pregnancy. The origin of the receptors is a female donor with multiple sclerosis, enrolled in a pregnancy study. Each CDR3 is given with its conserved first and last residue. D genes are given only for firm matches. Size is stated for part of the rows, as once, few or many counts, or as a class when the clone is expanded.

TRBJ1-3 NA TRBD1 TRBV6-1 CASRHQGAGNTIYF TGTGCCAGCAGACATCAGGGGGCGGGAAACACCATATATTTT
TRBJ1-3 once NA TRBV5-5 CASAAPLRGGKRGNTIYF TGTGCCAGCGCAGCTCCACTTCGCGGGGGTAAGCGTGGAAACACCATATATTTT
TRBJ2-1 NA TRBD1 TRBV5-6 CASSASDRGHGEQFF TGTGCCAGCAGCGCGTCCGACAGGGGGCATGGTGAGCAGTTCTTC
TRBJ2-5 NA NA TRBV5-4 CASSSGAGQETQYF TGTGCCAGCAGCTCGGGTGCGGGACAAGAGACCCAGTACTTC
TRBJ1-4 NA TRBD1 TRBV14 CASSKGTGPSEKLFF TGTGCCAGCAGCAAGGGGACAGGGCCGAGTGAAAAACTGTTTTTT
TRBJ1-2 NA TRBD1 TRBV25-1 CASSEYFRTGNSSDGYTF TGTGCCAGCAGTGAATATTTCCGGACAGGGAACTCTTCGGATGGCTACACCTTC
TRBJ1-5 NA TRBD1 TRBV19 CASSPQDRLNQPQHF TGTGCCAGTAGTCCCCAGGACAGGCTCAATCAGCCCCAGCATTTT
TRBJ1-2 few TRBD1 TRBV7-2 CASIRQGYYGYTF TGTGCCAGCATCCGACAGGGGTACTATGGCTACACCTTC
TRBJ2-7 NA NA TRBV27 CASSLSGEQYF TGTGCCAGCAGTTTATCCGGCGAGCAGTACTTC
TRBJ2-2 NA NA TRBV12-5 CASGPAGAAGELFF TGTGCTAGTGGTCCGGCGGGGGCGGCCGGGGAGCTGTTTTTT
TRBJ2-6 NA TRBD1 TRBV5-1 CASSLVYRGVGANVLTF TGCGCCAGCAGCTTGGTATACAGGGGCGTCGGGGCCAACGTCCTGACTTTC
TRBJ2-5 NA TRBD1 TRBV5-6 CASRAGQVILETQYF TGTGCCAGCAGGGCGGGACAGGTGATCCTGGAGACCCAGTACTTC
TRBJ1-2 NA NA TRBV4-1 CASSQEGAEGYTF TGCGCCAGCAGCCAAGAGGGGGCCGAGGGCTACACCTTC
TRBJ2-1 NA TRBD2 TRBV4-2 CASSQGGTGGSYNEQFF TGTGCCAGCAGCCAAGGGGGCACGGGGGGTTCTTACAATGAGCAGTTCTTC
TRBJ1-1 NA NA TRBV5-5 CASSFSGYEAFF TGTGCCAGCAGCTTCTCGGGATACGAAGCTTTCTTT
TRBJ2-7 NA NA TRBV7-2 CASSLSTLEQYF TGTGCCAGCAGCCTGTCCACTCTCGAGCAGTACTTC
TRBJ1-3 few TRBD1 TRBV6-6 CASSYEGQGFGNTIYF TGTGCCAGCAGTTACGAGGGACAGGGGTTTGGAAACACCATATATTTT
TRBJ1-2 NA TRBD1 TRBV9 CASSVGGTADYGYTF TGTGCCAGCAGCGTAGGTGGGACAGCGGACTATGGCTACACCTTC
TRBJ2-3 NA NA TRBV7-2 CASSLELAGQWYF TGTGCCAGCAGCTTGGAACTAGCCGGCCAGTGGTATTTT
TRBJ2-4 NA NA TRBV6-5 CASSYSRGLAKNIQYF TGTGCCAGCAGTTACTCGAGAGGGTTAGCCAAAAACATTCAGTACTTC
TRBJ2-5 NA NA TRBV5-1 CASRPGPQETQYF TGCGCCAGCAGGCCGGGTCCACAAGAGACCCAGTACTTC
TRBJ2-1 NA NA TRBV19 CASNHRGGEQFF TGTGCCAGTAACCACAGGGGAGGTGAGCAGTTCTTC
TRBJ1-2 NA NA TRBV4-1 CASSQVEGSGYGYTF TGCGCCAGCAGCCAAGTGGAGGGGAGCGGCTATGGCTACACCTTC
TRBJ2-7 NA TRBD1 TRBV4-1 CASSQGTGEGYEQYF TGCGCCAGCAGCCAAGGGACAGGGGAAGGATACGAGCAGTACTTC
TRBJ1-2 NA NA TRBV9 CASSGRDIQTPNYGYTF TGTGCCAGCAGCGGCCGGGACATCCAAACACCAAACTATGGCTACACCTTC
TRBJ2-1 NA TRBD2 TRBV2 CASSEGRGAPNEQFF TGTGCCAGCAGTGAGGGGCGGGGGGCCCCCAATGAGCAGTTCTTC
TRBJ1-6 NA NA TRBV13 CVSSRDNGKSPLHF TGTGTCAGCAGCCGGGACAACGGGAAATCACCCCTCCACTTT
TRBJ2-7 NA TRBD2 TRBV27 CASSPTSGQTYEQYF TGTGCCAGCAGTCCTACTAGCGGCCAAACCTACGAGCAGTACTTC
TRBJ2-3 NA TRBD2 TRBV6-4 CASSQGTSGSTDTQYF TGTGCCAGCAGCCAAGGGACTAGCGGGAGCACAGATACGCAGTATTTT
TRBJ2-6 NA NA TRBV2 CASSWDISSGANVLTF TGTGCCAGCAGTTGGGACATAAGCTCTGGGGCCAACGTCCTGACTTTC
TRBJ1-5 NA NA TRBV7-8 CASSLVGGDDQPQHF TGTGCCAGCAGCTTAGTGGGGGGGGACGATCAGCCCCAGCATTTT
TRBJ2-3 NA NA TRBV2 CASSEGHGGKADTQYF TGTGCCAGCAGTGAAGGCCATGGGGGGAAAGCAGATACGCAGTATTTT
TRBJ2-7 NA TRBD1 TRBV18 CASSDRGLYEQYF TGTGCCAGCTCGGACAGGGGACTCTACGAGCAGTACTTC
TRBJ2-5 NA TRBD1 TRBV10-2 CASRSDREQETQYF TGCGCCAGCAGATCCGACAGGGAGCAAGAGACCCAGTACTTC